This paragraph covers one T cell receptor (beta chain) sequence. What it binds is unknown. The sample is drawn from a study of T cell responses to AZD1222 COVID-19 vaccine. Study summary: The study pooled second doses at about 4 or about 12 weeks.

This table comes from immunoSEQ multiplex PCR, and its TCRdb copy is limited to in-frame clones, with some not included. The sample records over 85,000 clones, approximately 90% being singletons. Broader study findings: Of spike-specific TCRs, nearly half reportedly target regions left unmutated in variants. Repertoire samples came only from after the peak T cell response. CD4 TCRs associated with vaccination spanned spike, dominating at 160-218 and 743-854.

With V trimmed by 2 bases and J by 10 bases, 7 bases remained unmatched. The CDR3 has 15 residues. Germline values: CDR1 MNHEY, CDR2 SMNVEV (reference sequence). The sequences come from peripheral blood, collected on day 0 of AZD1222 vaccination. The chain employs TRBV27 and TRBJ1-4; TRBD1 matches at 10 bases. This TCR was recovered from an adult in good health. Here the CDR3 DNA reads TGTGCCAGCAGTTTAACACCGGGACAGGGGTTAAAACTGTTTTTT. It yields the protein CASSLTPGQGLKLFF.